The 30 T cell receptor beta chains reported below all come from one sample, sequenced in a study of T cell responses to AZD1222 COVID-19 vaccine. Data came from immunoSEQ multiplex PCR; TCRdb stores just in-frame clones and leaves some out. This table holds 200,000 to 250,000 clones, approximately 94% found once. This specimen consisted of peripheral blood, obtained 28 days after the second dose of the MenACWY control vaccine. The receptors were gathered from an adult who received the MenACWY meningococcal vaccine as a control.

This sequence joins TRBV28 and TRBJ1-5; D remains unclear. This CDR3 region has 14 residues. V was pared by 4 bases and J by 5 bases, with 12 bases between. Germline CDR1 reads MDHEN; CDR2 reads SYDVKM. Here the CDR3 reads CASSSYRADQPQHF. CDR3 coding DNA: TGTGCCAGCAGTTCTTACCGTGCCGATCAGCCCCAGCATTTT.

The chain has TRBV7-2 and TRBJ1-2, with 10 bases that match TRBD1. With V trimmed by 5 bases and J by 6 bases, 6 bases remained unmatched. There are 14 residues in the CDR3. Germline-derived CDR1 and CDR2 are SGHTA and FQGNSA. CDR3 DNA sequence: TGTGCCAGCAGCCGCGGGGACAGGGGCGATGGCTACACCTTC. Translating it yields CASSRGDRGDGYTF.

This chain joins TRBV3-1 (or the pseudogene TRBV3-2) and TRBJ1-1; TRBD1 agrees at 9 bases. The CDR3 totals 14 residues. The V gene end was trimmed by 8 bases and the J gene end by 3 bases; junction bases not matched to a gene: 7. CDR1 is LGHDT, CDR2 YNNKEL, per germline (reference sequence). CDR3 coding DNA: TGTGCCAGCCTTTACAGGGGGCTAGACACTGAAGCTTTCTTT. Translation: CASLYRGLDTEAFF.

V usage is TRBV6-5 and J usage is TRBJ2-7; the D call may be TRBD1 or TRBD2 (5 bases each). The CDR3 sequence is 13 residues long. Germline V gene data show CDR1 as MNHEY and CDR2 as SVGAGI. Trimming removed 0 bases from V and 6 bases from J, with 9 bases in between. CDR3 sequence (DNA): TGTGCCAGCAGTTACTCCGGGACCCTCGAGCAGTACTTC. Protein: CASSYSGTLEQYF.

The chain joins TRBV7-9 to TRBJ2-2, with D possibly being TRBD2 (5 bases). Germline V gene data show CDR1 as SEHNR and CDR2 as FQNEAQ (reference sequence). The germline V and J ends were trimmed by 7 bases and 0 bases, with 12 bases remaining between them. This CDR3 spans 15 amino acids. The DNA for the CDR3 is TGTGCCAGCACCGAGGGAGTTACGAACACCGGGGAGCTGTTTTTT. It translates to CASTEGVTNTGELFF.

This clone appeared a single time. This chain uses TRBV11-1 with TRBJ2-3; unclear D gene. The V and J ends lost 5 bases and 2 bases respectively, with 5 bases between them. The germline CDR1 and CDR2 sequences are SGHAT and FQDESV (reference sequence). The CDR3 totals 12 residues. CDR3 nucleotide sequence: TGTGCCAGCAGCACCCTCACAGATACGCAGTATTTT. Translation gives CASSTLTDTQYF.

The CDR3 protein is CATSRVGQGHNQPQHF. In DNA, the CDR3 is TGTGCCACCAGCAGAGTTGGGCAGGGCCACAATCAGCCCCAGCATTTT. J is TRBJ1-5 and V is TRBV15; possibly TRBD1 for D (5 bases). CDR3 length equals 16 residues. Germline loops: CDR1 LNHNV, CDR2 YYDKDF (reference sequence). V was cut by 1 base and J by 3 bases, with 13 bases left in between. The full variable domain, in which reference TRBV15 and TRBJ1-5 provide the parts outside the CDR3, is DAMVIQNPRYQVTQFGKPVTLSCSQTLNHNVMYWYQQKSSQAPKLLFHYYDKDFNNEADTPDNFQSRRPNTSFCFLDIRSPGLGDTAMYLCATSRVGQGHNQPQHFGDGTRLSIL.

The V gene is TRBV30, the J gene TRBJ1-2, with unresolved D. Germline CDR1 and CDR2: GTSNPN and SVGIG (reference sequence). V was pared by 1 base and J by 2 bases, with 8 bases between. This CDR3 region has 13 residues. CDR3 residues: CAWSAAGNYGYTF. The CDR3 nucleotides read TGTGCCTGGAGTGCCGCCGGGAACTATGGCTACACCTTC.

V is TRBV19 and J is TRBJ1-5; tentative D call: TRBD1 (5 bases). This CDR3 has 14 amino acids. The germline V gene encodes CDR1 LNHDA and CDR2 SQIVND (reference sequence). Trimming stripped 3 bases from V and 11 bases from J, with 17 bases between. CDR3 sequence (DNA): TGTGCCAGTAGTATTTCAGGCGGGGGAAGGTCCCAGCATTTT. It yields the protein CASSISGGGRSQHF.

As DNA, the CDR3 is TGTGCCAGCAGCGTAGGGGACAGACTCGCCACCGGGGAGCTGTTTTTT. This codes for CASSVGDRLATGELFF. V gene TRBV9 combines with J gene TRBJ2-2, with TRBD1 identical over 7 bases. Germline CDR1 SGDLS, CDR2 YYNGEE. CDR3 length: 16 amino acids. V was pared by 0 bases and J by 4 bases, with 6 bases of the junction left unmatched.

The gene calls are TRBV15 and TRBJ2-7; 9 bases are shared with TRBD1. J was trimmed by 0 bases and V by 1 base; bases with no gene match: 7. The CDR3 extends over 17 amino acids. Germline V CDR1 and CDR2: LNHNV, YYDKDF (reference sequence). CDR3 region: CATSRAGTGLSSYEQYF. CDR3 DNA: TGTGCCACCAGCAGAGCTGGGACAGGGCTGAGCTCCTACGAGCAGTACTTC.

The CDR3 is CASSLSWTTMAQFF. For the CDR3, the DNA is TGTGCCAGCAGTTTATCTTGGACGACGATGGCGCAGTTCTTC. The chain has TRBV27 and TRBJ2-1; D is unresolved. There are 14 residues in the CDR3. Germline V gene lookup returns CDR1 MNHEY and CDR2 SMNVEV (reference sequence). With 0 bases removed from V and 12 bases from J, the gap between germline ends came to 15 bases.

CDR3 DNA: TGTGCCAGCAGCCCTTTTGTAGGGCCGACCTACGAGCAGTACTTC. Translation gives CASSPFVGPTYEQYF. The rearrangement links TRBV2 to TRBJ2-7; D not certain. The CDR3 has 15 amino acids. Deletions cut 6 bases from V and 2 bases from J, with 17 bases between. The germline gives CDR1 SNHLY, CDR2 FYNNEI.

The CDR3 sequence is CASSQVGQGLGNSPLHF. The CDR3 bases are TGTGCCAGCAGCCAAGTCGGACAGGGCTTGGGAAATTCACCCCTCCACTTT. The genes are TRBV3-1 (or the pseudogene TRBV3-2) and TRBJ1-6; 8 bases align to TRBD1. The CDR3 length is 17 residues. V lost 1 base to trimming and J lost 7 bases; unmatched junction nucleotides: 9. Per germline, CDR1 LGHDT and CDR2 YNNKEL (reference sequence).

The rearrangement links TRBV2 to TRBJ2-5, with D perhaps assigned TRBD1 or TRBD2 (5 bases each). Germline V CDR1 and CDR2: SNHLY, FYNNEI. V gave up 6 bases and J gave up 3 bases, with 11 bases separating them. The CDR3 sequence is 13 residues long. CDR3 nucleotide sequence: TGTGCCAGCAGCGGACGAGGGGAAGAGACCCAGTACTTC. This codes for CASSGRGEETQYF.

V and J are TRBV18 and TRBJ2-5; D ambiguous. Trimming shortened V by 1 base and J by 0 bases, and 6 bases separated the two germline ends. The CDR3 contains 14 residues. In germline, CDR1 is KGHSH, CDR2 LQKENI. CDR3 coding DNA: TGTGCCAGCTCACCACGGTCAGACCAAGAGACCCAGTACTTC. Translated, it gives CASSPRSDQETQYF.

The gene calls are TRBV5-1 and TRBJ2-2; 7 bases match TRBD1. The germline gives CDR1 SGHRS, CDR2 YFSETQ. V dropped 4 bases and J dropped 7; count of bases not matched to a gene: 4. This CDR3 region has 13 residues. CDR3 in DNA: TGCGCCAGCAGCAGACAGGGCGTCGGGGAGCTGTTTTTT. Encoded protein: CASSRQGVGELFF.

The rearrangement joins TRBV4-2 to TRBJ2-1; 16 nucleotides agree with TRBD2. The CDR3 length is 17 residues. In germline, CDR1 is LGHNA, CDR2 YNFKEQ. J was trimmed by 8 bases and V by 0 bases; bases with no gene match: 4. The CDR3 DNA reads TGTGCCAGCAGCCAAGAGGTGGGACTAGCGGGGGGGTATGAGCAGTTCTTC. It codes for CASSQEVGLAGGYEQFF.

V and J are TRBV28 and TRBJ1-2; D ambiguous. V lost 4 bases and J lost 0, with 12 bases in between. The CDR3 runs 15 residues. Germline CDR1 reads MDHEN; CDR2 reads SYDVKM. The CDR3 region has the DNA TGTGCCAGCAGTTCGGGCCGGGGAACTAACTATGGCTACACCTTC. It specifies CASSSGRGTNYGYTF.

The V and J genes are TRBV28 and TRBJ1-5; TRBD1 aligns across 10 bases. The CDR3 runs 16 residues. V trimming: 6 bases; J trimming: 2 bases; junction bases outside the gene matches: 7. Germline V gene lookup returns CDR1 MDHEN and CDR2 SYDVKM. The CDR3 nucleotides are TGTGCCAGCAGCACGCGACAGGGGGCTGGCAATCAGCCCCAGCATTTT. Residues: CASSTRQGAGNQPQHF.

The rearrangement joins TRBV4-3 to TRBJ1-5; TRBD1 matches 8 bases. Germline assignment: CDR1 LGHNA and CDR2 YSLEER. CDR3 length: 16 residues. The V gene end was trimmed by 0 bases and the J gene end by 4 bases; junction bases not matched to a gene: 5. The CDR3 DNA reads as TGCGCCAGCAGCCAAGATACGCAGGGGGCTAATCAGCCCCAGCATTTT. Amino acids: CASSQDTQGANQPQHF.

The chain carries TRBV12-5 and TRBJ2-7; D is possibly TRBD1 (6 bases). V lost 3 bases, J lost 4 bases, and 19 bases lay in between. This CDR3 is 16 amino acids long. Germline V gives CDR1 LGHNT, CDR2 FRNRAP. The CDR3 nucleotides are TGTGCTAGTGGTTTCGCCTTAGGACAGCCGGTTTACGAGCAGTACTTC. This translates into CASGFALGQPVYEQYF.

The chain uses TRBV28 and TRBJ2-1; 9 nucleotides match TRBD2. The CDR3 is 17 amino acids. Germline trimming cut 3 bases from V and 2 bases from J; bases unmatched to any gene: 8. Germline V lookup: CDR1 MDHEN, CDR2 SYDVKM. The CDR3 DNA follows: TGTGCCAGCAGTTTCATGGCGTTAGCGGGAGCCTACAATGAGCAGTTCTTC. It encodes CASSFMALAGAYNEQFF.

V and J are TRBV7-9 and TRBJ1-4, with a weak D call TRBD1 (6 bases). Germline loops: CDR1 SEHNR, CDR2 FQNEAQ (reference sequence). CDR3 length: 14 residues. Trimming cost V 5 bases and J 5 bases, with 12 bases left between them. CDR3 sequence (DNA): TGTGCCAGCAGCCGGGGACACCTGAATGAAAAACTGTTTTTT. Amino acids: CASSRGHLNEKLFF.

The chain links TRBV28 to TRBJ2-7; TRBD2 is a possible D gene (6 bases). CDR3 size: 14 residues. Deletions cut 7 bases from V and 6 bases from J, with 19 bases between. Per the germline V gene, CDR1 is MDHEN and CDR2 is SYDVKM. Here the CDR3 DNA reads TGTGCCAGCAACCTGATAAGCCGGGGGAGCGAGCAGTACTTC. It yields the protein CASNLISRGSEQYF.

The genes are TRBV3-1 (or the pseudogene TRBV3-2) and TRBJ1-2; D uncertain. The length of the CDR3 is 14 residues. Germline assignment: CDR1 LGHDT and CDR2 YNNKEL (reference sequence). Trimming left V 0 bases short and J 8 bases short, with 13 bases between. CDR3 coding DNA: TGTGCCAGCAGCCAAGAAGGCCAGCTGGGGGGCTACACCTTC. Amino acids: CASSQEGQLGGYTF.

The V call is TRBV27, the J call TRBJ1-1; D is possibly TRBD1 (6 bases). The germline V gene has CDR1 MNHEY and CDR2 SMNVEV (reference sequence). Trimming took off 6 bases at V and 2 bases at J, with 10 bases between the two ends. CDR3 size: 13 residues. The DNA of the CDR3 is TGTGCCAGCAGGGACAGCCTAAACACTGAAGCTTTCTTT. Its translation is CASRDSLNTEAFF.

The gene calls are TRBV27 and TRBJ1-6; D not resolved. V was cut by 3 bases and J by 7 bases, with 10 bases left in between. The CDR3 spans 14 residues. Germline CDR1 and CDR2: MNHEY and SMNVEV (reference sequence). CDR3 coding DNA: TGTGCCAGCAGTTTCGAAGTGTACAATTCACCCCTCCACTTT. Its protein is CASSFEVYNSPLHF.

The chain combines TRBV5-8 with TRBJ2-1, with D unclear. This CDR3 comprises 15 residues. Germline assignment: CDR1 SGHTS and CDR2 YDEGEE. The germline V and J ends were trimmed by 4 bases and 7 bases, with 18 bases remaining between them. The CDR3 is CASSETVISRNEQFF. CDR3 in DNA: TGTGCCAGCAGCGAGACCGTAATATCCAGAAATGAGCAGTTCTTC.

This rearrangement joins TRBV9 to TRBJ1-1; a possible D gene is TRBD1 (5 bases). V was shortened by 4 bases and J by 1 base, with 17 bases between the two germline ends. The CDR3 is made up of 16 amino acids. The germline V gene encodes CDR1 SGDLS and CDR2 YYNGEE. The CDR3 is CASSLKTGHPNTEAFF. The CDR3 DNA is TGTGCCAGCAGCTTGAAAACAGGACACCCGAACACTGAAGCTTTCTTT.